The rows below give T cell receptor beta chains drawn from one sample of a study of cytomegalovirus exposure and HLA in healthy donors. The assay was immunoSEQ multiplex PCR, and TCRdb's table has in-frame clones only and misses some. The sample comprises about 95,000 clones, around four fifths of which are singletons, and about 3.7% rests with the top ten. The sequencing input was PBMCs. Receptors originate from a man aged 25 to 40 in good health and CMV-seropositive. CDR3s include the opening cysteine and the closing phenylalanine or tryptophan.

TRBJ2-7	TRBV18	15	CASSLDRVSAYEQYF
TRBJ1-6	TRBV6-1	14	CASSRDRGFSPLHF
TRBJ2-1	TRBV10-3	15	CAISPPGGRYNEQFF
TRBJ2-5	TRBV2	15	CASSEDAGNQETQYF
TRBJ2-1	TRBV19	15	CASRTDRSSYNEQFF
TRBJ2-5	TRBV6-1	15	CASYPTGTAQETQYF
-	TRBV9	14	CASSVDGRASEQYF
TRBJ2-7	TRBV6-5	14	CASSRSGSSYEQYF
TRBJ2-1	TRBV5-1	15	CASSFRTDSYNEQFF
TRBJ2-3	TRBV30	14	CAWTSGASTDTQYF
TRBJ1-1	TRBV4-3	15	CASSQVHIMNTEAFF
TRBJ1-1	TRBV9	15	CASSVGIGTAHAAFF
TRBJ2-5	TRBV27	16	CASSSKRRGQGETQYF
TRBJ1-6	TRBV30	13	CAWRPVKNSPLHF
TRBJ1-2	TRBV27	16	CASSGQGGTVGGGYTF
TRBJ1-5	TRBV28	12	CASGRINQPQHF
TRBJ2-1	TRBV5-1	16	CASSLIWSRSYNEQFF
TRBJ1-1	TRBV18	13	CASSPTGNTEAFF
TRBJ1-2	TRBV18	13	CASSRTDNYGYTF
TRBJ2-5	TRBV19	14	CASSMGQGLETQYF
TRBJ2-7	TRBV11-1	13	CASSPDRIHEQYF
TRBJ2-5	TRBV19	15	CASSWLAGARETQYF
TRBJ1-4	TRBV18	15	CASSRRLLGGEKLFF
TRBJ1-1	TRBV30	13	CAWGGQGNTEAFF
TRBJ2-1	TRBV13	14	CASIIAGGDNEQFF
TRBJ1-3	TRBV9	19	CASSVASGQGRPSGNTIYF
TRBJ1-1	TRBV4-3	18	CASSQEKFGGLANTEAFF
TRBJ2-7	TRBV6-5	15	CASSYSLDSSYEQYF
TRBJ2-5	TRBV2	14	CAGSRDRGQETQYF